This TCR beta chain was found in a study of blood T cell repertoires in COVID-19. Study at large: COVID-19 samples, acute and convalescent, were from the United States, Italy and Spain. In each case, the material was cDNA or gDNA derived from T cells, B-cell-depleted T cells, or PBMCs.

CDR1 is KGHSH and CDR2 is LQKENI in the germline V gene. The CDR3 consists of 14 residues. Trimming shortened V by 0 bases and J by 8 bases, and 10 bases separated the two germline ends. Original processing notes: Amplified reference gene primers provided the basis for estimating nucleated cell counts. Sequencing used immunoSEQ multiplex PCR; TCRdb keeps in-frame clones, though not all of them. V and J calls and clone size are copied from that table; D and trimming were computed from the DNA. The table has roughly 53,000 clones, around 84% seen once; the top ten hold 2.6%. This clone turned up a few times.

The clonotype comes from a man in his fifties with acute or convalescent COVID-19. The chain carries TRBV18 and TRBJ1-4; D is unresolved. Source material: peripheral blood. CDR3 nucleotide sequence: TGTGCCAGCTCACCACCGAGTCTGGAGGAAAAACTGTTTTTT. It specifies CASSPPSLEEKLFF.